This note documents a single T cell receptor (beta chain) sequence. The target antigen is unknown. CD4+CD25+CD127- Tregs, CD4+CD25- non-Tregs, CD4 and CD8 cells were sorted. Deletions cut 5 bases from V and 1 base from J, with 10 bases between. Germline CDR1 SGHRS, CDR2 YFSETQ. The CDR3 runs to 13 residues. The data stem from a study of Tregs in tolerant kidney transplant recipients. For the study at large: Recipients received nonmyeloablative bone marrow transplants from related graft donors, with transient mixed chimerism. Study-level findings and limits: This study did not directly address biological reproducibility. Donor-specific Treg expansion exceeded global Treg expansion in tolerant patients, suggesting antigen drive.

The repertoire was sequenced with immunoSEQ multiplex PCR; TCRdb's copy has only in-frame clones and lacks some. The sample yields some 66,000 clones, 80% to 95% seen once. V is TRBV5-1 and J is TRBJ2-7; TRBD1 might be the D (6 bases). The sample was CD8+ T cells from blood, taken before the transplant. The receptor comes from a human donor who received a combined kidney and bone marrow transplant. DNA of the CDR3: TGCGCCAGCAGGCCAGGGGTGTCCTACGAGCAGTACTTC. Its protein is CASRPGVSYEQYF.